This T cell receptor (beta chain) was sequenced in a study of memory CD4+ T cells and cytomegalovirus serostatus. V lost 1 base and J 1 base, leaving 7 bases between the germline ends. The CDR3 runs to 13 residues. Germline values: CDR1 SQVTM, CDR2 ANQGSEA. Single viable CD3+CD4+CD8-CD45RO+ cells were sorted as the memory CD4+ T cells. TCRdb's table, derived via immunoSEQ multiplex PCR, lists solely in-frame clones and lacks some. In the table there are some 52,000 clones, around 77% of which are singletons. The sequencing input was memory CD4+ T cells from blood. The source is an adult in good health and CMV-seronegative. V is TRBV29-1 and J is TRBJ2-5, with D hard to call. This chain's CDR3 is CSVEGLVQETQYF. The CDR3 nucleotides are TGCAGCGTTGAAGGACTGGTCCAAGAGACCCAGTACTTC.